Listed here are 16 T cell receptor beta chains from one sample, sequenced in a study of cytomegalovirus exposure and HLA in healthy donors. Amplification used 60 Vbeta primers and 13 Jbeta primers. Assay: immunoSEQ multiplex PCR; the TCRdb copy retains only in-frame clones and omits some. The sample lists 150,000 to 200,000 clones, about two thirds occurring once. Sequenced material: PBMCs. These receptors were obtained from a man aged 25-45 years in good health and CMV-seropositive.

The chain recombines TRBV10-3 with TRBJ2-1; a possible D gene is TRBD2 (6 bases). Germline V CDR1 and CDR2: ENHRY, SYGVKD. Trimming pared 0 bases from V and 5 bases from J, leaving 11 bases between. There are 15 residues in the CDR3. CDR3 sequence reads: CAISESGSRNNEQFF. DNA of the CDR3: TGTGCCATCAGTGAGTCCGGGAGTCGAAACAATGAGCAGTTCTTC.

The CDR3 bases are TGTGCCAGCCCCCGGACAGGGAGAACCCAGTACTTC. Translated, it gives CASPRTGRTQYF. The J gene is TRBJ2-5, the V gene TRBV2, with 8 bases fitting TRBD1. J lost 8 bases, V lost 8 bases, and 7 bases had no gene match. Germline CDR1 SNHLY, CDR2 FYNNEI. The CDR3 runs 12 residues.

CDR3 sequence reads: CASSNRDSGSGANVLTF. In DNA, the CDR3 is TGTGCCAGCAGCAACCGGGACAGTGGCTCTGGGGCCAACGTCCTGACTTTC. The chain recombines TRBV7-3 with TRBJ2-6; 7 bases line up with TRBD1. The J segment lost 0 bases and the V segment lost 5 bases, leaving 7 bases of the junction unmatched. The CDR3 is made up of 17 amino acids. Germline V gene lookup returns CDR1 SGHTA and CDR2 FQGTGA.

The chain employs TRBV19 and TRBJ2-1, with D unresolved. The CDR3 spans 12 residues. Germline V gives CDR1 LNHDA, CDR2 SQIVND (reference sequence). V was trimmed by 4 bases and J by 8 bases, leaving 9 bases between them. CDR3: CASSTQFYEQFF. In DNA form, the CDR3 reads TGTGCCAGTAGTACGCAGTTTTATGAGCAGTTCTTC.

This clone was seen just once. This rearrangement joins TRBV18 to TRBJ2-5; tentatively, D is TRBD2 (5 bases). CDR1 and CDR2 from the germline V gene are KGHSH and LQKENI. The CDR3 covers 13 residues. Trimming took off 6 bases at V and 3 bases at J, with 11 bases between the two ends. CDR3 nucleotide sequence: TGTGCCAGCTCTCCAGACGGGAAAGAGACCCAGTACTTC. Protein product: CASSPDGKETQYF.

The chain joins TRBV6-5 to TRBJ1-2; 9 bases line up with TRBD1. Germline V gene lookup returns CDR1 MNHEY and CDR2 SVGAGI. This CDR3 spans 16 amino acids. V was clipped by 1 base and J by 7 bases; unmatched bases: 10. This CDR3 reads CASSYLTGDREAGYTF. As DNA, the CDR3 is TGTGCCAGCAGTTACTTGACCGGGGACAGGGAAGCTGGCTACACCTTC.

The chain employs TRBV11-3 and TRBJ1-2; D is uncertain. Germline CDR1 SGHNT, CDR2 YENEEA. CDR3 size: 13 residues. V was cut by 5 bases and J by 7 bases, with 14 bases left in between. Here the CDR3 reads CASSPTSGVGYTF. CDR3 bases: TGTGCCAGCAGCCCCACTAGTGGGGTTGGCTACACCTTC.

This chain connects TRBV5-6 to TRBJ1-3, with 8 bases identical to TRBD1. CDR3 length: 15 amino acids. V shed 3 bases, J shed 0 bases, and the junction held 2 bases outside the gene matches. The germline V gene encodes CDR1 SGHDT and CDR2 YYEEEE. The CDR3 coding sequence is TGTGCCAGCAGCTGGGGACAGGTCTCTGGAAACACCATATATTTT. Amino acid sequence: CASSWGQVSGNTIYF.

In this sample, this clone turned up once. The chain combines TRBV6-5 with TRBJ2-7, with D unclear. This CDR3 contains 13 residues. Trimming removed 0 bases at V and 5 bases at J, with 8 bases between. Looked up from germline, CDR1 is MNHEY and CDR2 is SVGAGI. CDR3 DNA sequence: TGTGCCAGCAGTTACTCAGAACACAACGAGCAGTACTTC. The encoded protein is CASSYSEHNEQYF.

This clone was found a few times. This rearrangement joins TRBV4-2 to TRBJ2-5; possible D gene TRBD2, 6 bases. V gave up 0 bases and J gave up 5 bases, with 19 bases separating them. CDR3 length: 17 residues. CDR1 and CDR2 from the germline V gene are LGHNA and YNFKEQ. The CDR3 DNA is TGTGCCAGCAGCCAAGATTGGTTTCAAGCGGGCAGTGAGACCCAGTACTTC. This translates into CASSQDWFQAGSETQYF.

The V gene is TRBV18, the J gene TRBJ1-1; D is unclear. With 0 bases removed from V and 5 bases from J, the gap between germline ends came to 16 bases. Germline V gene data show CDR1 as KGHSH and CDR2 as LQKENI. The CDR3 length is 16 residues. The CDR3 protein is CASSPPNGGRRTEAFF. The CDR3 DNA sequence: TGTGCCAGCTCACCACCGAACGGCGGGAGGAGGACTGAAGCTTTCTTT.

This clone was found a few times. The chain is built from TRBV5-1 and TRBJ1-5; perhaps TRBD1 as D (5 bases). Deletions cut 0 bases from V and 6 bases from J, with 13 bases between. This CDR3 comprises 15 residues. Germline-derived CDR1 and CDR2 are SGHRS and YFSETQ. The CDR3, as DNA: TGCGCCAGCAGCTTGGCCGGGGGGGAGGTTCAGCCCCAGCATTTT. This gives the protein CASSLAGGEVQPQHF.

The rearrangement uses TRBV14 and TRBJ2-3, with TRBD2 identical over 7 bases. Germline CDR1 is SGHDN and CDR2 is FVKESK. V lost 1 base, J lost 14 bases, and 9 bases stayed unmatched. The CDR3 is made up of 13 amino acids. In nucleotides, the CDR3 is TGTGCCAGCAGCCAAGTTGGCCTAGCGGTTAGGTATTTT. It encodes CASSQVGLAVRYF.

A word on this clone: The sample holds other DNA sequences that translate to the same CDR3. V and J are TRBV9 and TRBJ1-4; TRBD1 might be the D (5 bases). Germline loops: CDR1 SGDLS, CDR2 YYNGEE. The V end lost 4 bases, the J end lost 8 bases, and 15 bases lay between the germline ends. The CDR3 runs 14 residues. CDR3 in DNA: TGTGCCAGCAGCCCTAACCAGGGTGGAGAAAAACTGTTTTTT. This encodes CASSPNQGGEKLFF.

The chain carries TRBV5-1 and TRBJ2-5, with 7 bases identical to TRBD1. This CDR3 region has 14 residues. The junction had 8 bases not matched to a gene; V was cut back by 4 bases and J by 5 bases. Germline loops: CDR1 SGHRS, CDR2 YFSETQ. CDR3 residues: CASSPTGTDETQYF. The CDR3, as DNA: TGCGCCAGCAGCCCGACCGGGACAGATGAGACCCAGTACTTC. Complete variable domain (other parts from reference TRBV5-1 and TRBJ2-5): KAGVTQTPRYLIKTRGQQVTLSCSPISGHRSVSWYQQTPGQGLQFLFEYFSETQRNKGNFPGRFSGRQFSNSRSEMNVSTLELGDSALYLCASSPTGTDETQYFGPGTRLLVL.

The chain combines TRBV9 with TRBJ1-1; the match to TRBD1 covers 7 bases. The trim removed 2 bases at V and 0 bases at J, leaving 4 bases unmatched. The length of the CDR3 is 15 residues. The V gene's germline CDR1 is SGDLS and CDR2 YYNGEE. The CDR3 DNA follows: TGTGCCAGCAGCGTTATGACAGGGATGAACACTGAAGCTTTCTTT. The encoded protein is CASSVMTGMNTEAFF.